One sample yielded the 18 T cell receptor beta chains listed below, sequenced in a study of beta chain features in type 1 diabetes. The entirety of the isolated RNA underwent reverse transcription, so expressed TCRB transcripts were sequenced. Clones were sequenced by immunoSEQ multiplex PCR, and TCRdb holds only the in-frame ones, with some missing. The repertoire holds 620,000 or so clones, with roughly 16% as singletons. The sample comprised naive CD4+ T cells from blood. The receptor source for this set is a man between 18 and 29 years old in good health.

This clone was detected a few times. J is TRBJ2-3 and V is TRBV18; possible D gene TRBD2, 5 bases. Germline lookup yields CDR1 KGHSH and CDR2 LQKENI. This CDR3 region has 15 residues. Trimming took 4 bases from V and 4 from J, leaving 15 bases between them. The CDR3 DNA reads as TGTGCCAGCTCACAAGGACTGTCTGGGTCAGATACGCAGTATTTT. The encoded protein is CASSQGLSGSDTQYF.

The CDR3, as DNA: TGTGCCAGCTCACTGACTAGCGGGGGACCCTACGAGCAGTACTTC. Protein sequence: CASSLTSGGPYEQYF. V gene TRBV18 combines with J gene TRBJ2-7; TRBD2 matches at 12 bases. CDR3 length: 15 residues. The V gene end was trimmed by 4 bases and the J gene end by 2 bases; junction bases not matched to a gene: 3. The V gene's germline CDR1 is KGHSH and CDR2 LQKENI.

DNA for the CDR3: TGTGCCAGCAGTTTAATACCTAACTATGGCTACACCTTC. Protein: CASSLIPNYGYTF. V usage is TRBV27 and J usage is TRBJ1-2; D is unclear. This CDR3 is built from 13 residues. The germline gives CDR1 MNHEY, CDR2 SMNVEV (reference sequence). The V end lost 2 bases, the J end lost 0 bases, and 4 bases lay between the germline ends.

This clone was detected only a few times. V gene TRBV4-3 combines with J gene TRBJ2-1; D unresolved. CDR3 size: 15 residues. From germline, CDR1 is LGHNA and CDR2 YSLEER. Trimming pared 0 bases from V and 6 bases from J, leaving 12 bases between. The CDR3 protein is CASSQDRNPANEQFF. In DNA, the CDR3 is TGCGCCAGCAGCCAAGACAGAAACCCTGCCAATGAGCAGTTCTTC.

This clone showed up just a few times. The V and J genes are TRBV7-2 and TRBJ2-3; D is ambiguous. The germline gives CDR1 SGHTA, CDR2 FQGNSA. Trimming shortened V by 2 bases and J by 4 bases, and 4 bases separated the two germline ends. The CDR3 is 12 amino acids. The CDR3 loop is CASSLQADTQYF. The CDR3 DNA follows: TGTGCCAGCAGCTTACAGGCAGATACGCAGTATTTT.

The V gene is TRBV7-8, the J gene TRBJ2-1; D perhaps matches TRBD1 (5 bases). V lost 5 bases, J lost 6 bases, and 20 bases lay in between. Per the germline V gene, CDR1 is SGHVS and CDR2 is FQNEAQ. The CDR3 contains 16 residues. The CDR3 DNA follows: TGTGCCAGCAGCCTTTTCCCACAGGCCATTCCCAATGAGCAGTTCTTC. It codes for CASSLFPQAIPNEQFF.

This sequence joins TRBV7-2 and TRBJ2-5, with D unclear. V gave up 3 bases and J gave up 2 bases, with 10 bases separating them. The length of the CDR3 is 14 residues. The germline CDR1 and CDR2 sequences are SGHTA and FQGNSA. CDR3 in DNA: TGTGCCAGCAGCTTGATCGGCATACAAGAGACCCAGTACTTC. This codes for CASSLIGIQETQYF.

On this clone: A much bigger clone sits one base away, suggesting this may be a read error. The sample contains more than one DNA sequence encoding this CDR3. The chain employs TRBV6-5 and TRBJ1-1; D gene uncertain. Germline lookup yields CDR1 MNHEY and CDR2 SVGAGI. Trimming shortened V by 6 bases and J by 0 bases, and 2 bases separated the two germline ends. CDR3 length equals 11 residues. This CDR3 is CASRLNTEAFF. In DNA form, the CDR3 reads TGTGCCAGCAGATTGAACACTGAAGCTTTCTTT.

This clone was counted between two and nine times. The chain joins TRBV6-5 to TRBJ1-1; D uncertain. CDR1 and CDR2 (germline): MNHEY, SVGAGI. The V gene lost 7 bases and the J gene lost 2 bases, with 11 bases spanning the gap. CDR3 length: 13 amino acids. CDR3 amino acids: CASKKGFNTEAFF. The CDR3 bases are TGTGCCAGCAAAAAGGGATTTAACACTGAAGCTTTCTTT.

This clone has more than one count but fewer than ten. The rearrangement uses TRBV7-9 and TRBJ1-1, with 8 bases fitting TRBD1. V trimming: 4 bases; J trimming: 5 bases; junction bases outside the gene matches: 9. The CDR3 sequence is 15 residues long. Germline CDR1 is SEHNR and CDR2 is FQNEAQ (reference sequence). The CDR3 is CASSSGQGRDTEAFF. The CDR3 bases are TGTGCCAGCAGCTCAGGACAGGGTAGAGATACTGAAGCTTTCTTT.

The V and J genes are TRBV4-1 and TRBJ2-1, with 7 bases that match TRBD2. This CDR3 is built from 17 residues. J gave up 4 bases and V 0 bases, and 9 bases lay outside the gene matches. Per the germline V gene, CDR1 is MGHRA and CDR2 is YSYEKL. CDR3 nucleotide sequence: TGCGCCAGCAGCCAAGACGTTGGCGGGGGAGGGTACAATGAGCAGTTCTTC. This encodes CASSQDVGGGGYNEQFF.

This clone was counted a few times. The chain is built from TRBV19 and TRBJ2-6; D uncertain. Trimming stripped 7 bases from V and 2 bases from J, with 21 bases between. The CDR3 extends over 18 amino acids. Looked up from germline, CDR1 is LNHDA and CDR2 is SQIVND (reference sequence). The DNA of the CDR3 is TGTGCCAGTAATGCCCTGGACCTTTCCGGAACTGGGGCCAACGTCCTGACTTTC. Protein sequence: CASNALDLSGTGANVLTF. Using reference TRBV19 and TRBJ2-6 for the parts outside the CDR3, the full variable domain is DGGITQSPKYLFRKEGQNVTLSCEQNLNHDAMYWYRQDPGQGLRLIYYSQIVNDFQKGDIAEGYSVSREKKESFPLTVTSAQKNPTAFYLCASNALDLSGTGANVLTFGAGSRLTVL.

The V gene is TRBV6-4, the J gene TRBJ1-1; weak D call: TRBD1 (6 bases). The CDR3 spans 14 residues. V dropped 6 bases and J dropped 5 bases, with 16 bases sitting between them. The germline V gene has CDR1 MRHNA and CDR2 SNTAGT. In DNA, the CDR3 is TGTGCCAGCAGCTCGACAGGCTTTGGGACTGAAGCTTTCTTT. It codes for CASSSTGFGTEAFF.

This clone was observed a few times. A junction boundary mismatches the germline segment, possibly from a read error. The chain links TRBV4-1 to TRBJ2-5, with 10 bases lining up with TRBD2. This CDR3 has 19 amino acids. Germline V gives CDR1 MGHRA, CDR2 YSYEKL. Here the CDR3 DNA reads TGCGCCAGCACCCAAGTGGGGACTAGCGTTGGGGAACTCCAAGAGACCCAGTACTTC. This codes for CASTQVGTSVGELQETQYF.

V is TRBV15 and J is TRBJ2-2, with D uncertain. The CDR3 contains 13 residues. Trimming pared 2 bases from V and 4 bases from J, leaving 5 bases between. Germline CDR1 reads LNHNV; CDR2 reads YYDKDF (reference sequence). CDR3 loop: CATSRSATGELFF. The CDR3 DNA is TGTGCCACCAGCAGATCAGCCACCGGGGAGCTGTTTTTT.

In this sample, this clone turned up a few times. The V call is TRBV7-2, the J call TRBJ2-1; 8 bases line up with TRBD1. Germline V gives CDR1 SGHTA, CDR2 FQGNSA. There are 15 residues in the CDR3. The junction had 7 bases not matched to a gene; V was cut back by 5 bases and J by 4 bases. The CDR3 spells CASSGSGTGYNEQFF. Written as DNA, the CDR3 is TGTGCCAGCAGCGGGTCCGGGACAGGTTACAATGAGCAGTTCTTC.

This sequence joins TRBV4-1 and TRBJ1-2; D gene ambiguous. Looked up from germline, CDR1 is MGHRA and CDR2 is YSYEKL. V was trimmed by 4 bases and J by 1 base, leaving 10 bases between them. The CDR3 is 14 residues long. CDR3 nucleotides: TGCGCCAGCAGCCTTTTAACAGTTAACTATGGCTACACCTTC. Amino acid sequence: CASSLLTVNYGYTF.

The chain has TRBV5-1 and TRBJ2-5, with D uncertain. Germline V gene lookup returns CDR1 SGHRS and CDR2 YFSETQ. V lost 4 bases, J lost 5 bases, and 12 bases lay in between. The CDR3 has 13 residues. CDR3 sequence reads: CASSVDLVETQYF. The CDR3 region has the DNA TGCGCCAGCAGCGTTGACCTCGTGGAGACCCAGTACTTC. Drawing the rest from reference TRBV5-1 and TRBJ2-5, the complete variable domain is KAGVTQTPRYLIKTRGQQVTLSCSPISGHRSVSWYQQTPGQGLQFLFEYFSETQRNKGNFPGRFSGRQFSNSRSEMNVSTLELGDSALYLCASSVDLVETQYFGPGTRLLVL.